This TCR beta chain derives from a study of cytomegalovirus exposure and HLA in healthy donors. Overall study context: Within an early data release were about 90 million unique TCRs drawn from HLA-typed donors. Study-wide results and caveats: High sensitivity and specificity were reportedly achieved when the classifier diagnosed cytomegalovirus status. Several of the most significant clusters were apparently associated with common viral pathogens in a later analysis.

These donors, healthy bone marrow donors, were studied. V lost 5 bases, J lost 4 bases, and 20 bases lay in between. The CDR3 has 16 amino acids. CDR1 is SGHRS, CDR2 YFSETQ, per germline. About this clone itself: Its antigen is as yet unknown.

In the PCR, 60 Vbeta and 13 Jbeta primers were used. The protocol was immunoSEQ multiplex PCR, while the TCRdb copy is restricted to in-frame clones and leaves out a portion. The sample carries over 150,000 clones, around 75% recorded once. V gene TRBV5-1 combines with J gene TRBJ2-3, with a possible D match to TRBD2 (6 bases). The sequenced sample was PBMCs. This TCR derives from a man aged 30 to 39 in good health and CMV-seropositive. CDR3 in amino acids: CASSPGAGPRSDTQYF. For the CDR3, the DNA is TGCGCCAGCAGTCCCGGTGCGGGGCCCAGATCAGATACGCAGTATTTT.